The clone carrying this TCR beta chain has ten or more counts. Its antigen is still unknown. These data belong to a study of naive and memory T cell subsets. The beta constant-region primer was an equimolar mix of two oligonucleotides covering TRBC1 and TRBC2. Ligated cDNA was amplified by four rounds of PCR with nested alpha and beta constant-region primers and SP2. TCRdb independently ran MiXCR on the UMI-ligation and nested PCR reads; one entry per CDR3 protein. Here the sample spans around 83,000 distinct CDR3 sequences, approximately 10% being singletons. This CDR3 has 16 residues. Findings and caveats of the study: Over 95% of naive TCR sequences appeared only once, unlike memory subsets. RNA-based TCR counts may shift with T cell activation and differentiation. Possibly reflecting memory cells re-expressing CD45RA, a few larger clonotypes occurred in naive repertoires, especially CD8. Diversity fell and Gini index rose from naive through CM, EM, EMRA.

This chain connects TRBV21-1 to TRBJ2-7; TRBD1 is taken as the D call from the table, unchecked against the DNA. TRBV21-1 counts as a pseudogene. Sequencing used naive CD4+ T cells from blood. The receptor was isolated from a human donor in good health. The CDR3 protein is CASSPTSGTLSYEQYF. CDR3 sequence (DNA): TGTGCCAGCAGCCCCACTTCCGGGACCCTCTCCTACGAGCAGTACTTC.